This TCR beta chain comes out of a study of T cells expressing NK-cell markers. The length of the CDR3 is 13 residues. The germline CDR1 and CDR2 sequences are DFQATT and SNEGSKA (reference sequence). TCRdb reprocessed the 5' RACE reads and stores each CDR3 protein as one record, lacking DNA. Seen in this sample are 120,000 to 150,000 distinct CDR3 sequences; the ten most common clones hold 10% to 15%. What was sequenced was blood T cells: a sorted CD56 or NKG2C T cell subset, CD4+ or CD8+ T cells, or bulk PBMC T cells (not recorded which). The TCR was taken from a man younger than 30 in good health. This chain joins TRBV20-1 and TRBJ1-5; there is no DNA to check the TCRdb D call of TRBD1. CDR3 protein: CSGQGWGEQPQHF.